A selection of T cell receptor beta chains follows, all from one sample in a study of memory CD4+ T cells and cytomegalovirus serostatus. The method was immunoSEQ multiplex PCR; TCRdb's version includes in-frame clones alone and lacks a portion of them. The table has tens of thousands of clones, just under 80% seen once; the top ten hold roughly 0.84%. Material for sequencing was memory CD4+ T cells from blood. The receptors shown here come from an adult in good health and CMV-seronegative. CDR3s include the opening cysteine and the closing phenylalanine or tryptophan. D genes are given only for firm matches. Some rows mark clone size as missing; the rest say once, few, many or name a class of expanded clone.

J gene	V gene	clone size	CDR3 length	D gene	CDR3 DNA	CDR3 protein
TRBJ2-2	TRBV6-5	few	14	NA	TGTGCCAGCAGTTATGGCCAGGACACCGGGGAGCTGTTTTTT	CASSYGQDTGELFF
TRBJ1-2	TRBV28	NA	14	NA	TGTGCCAGCAGTGCTCTGACCGGGGACGGTGGCTACACCTTC	CASSALTGDGGYTF
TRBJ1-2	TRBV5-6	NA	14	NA	TGTGCCAGCAGCTTGCAAGGGATCAACTATGGCTACACCTTC	CASSLQGINYGYTF
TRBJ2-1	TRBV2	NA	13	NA	TGTGCCAGCAACCGGGACTCCTACAATGAGCAGTTCTTC	CASNRDSYNEQFF
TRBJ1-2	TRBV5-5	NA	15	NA	TGTGCCAGCAGCTTGGCCGGCGATTCCTCGCGGGGCTACACCTTC	CASSLAGDSSRGYTF
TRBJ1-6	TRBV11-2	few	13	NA	TGTGCCAGCAGCTCCCCCGGCGGGACACCCCTCCACTTT	CASSSPGGTPLHF
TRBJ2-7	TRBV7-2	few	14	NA	TGTGCCAGCAGCTCCAGACTAGTTAACTACGAGCAGTACTTC	CASSSRLVNYEQYF
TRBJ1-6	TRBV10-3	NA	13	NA	TGTGCCTCGGGGGCGGATCATAATTCACCCCTCCACTTT	CASGADHNSPLHF
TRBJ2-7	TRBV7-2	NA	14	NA	TGTGCCAGCAGCCGACTAGAACAGGCCCACGAGCAGTACTTC	CASSRLEQAHEQYF
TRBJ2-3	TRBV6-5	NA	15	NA	TGTGCCGTTCGAACCCGGAAGGTACGCACAGATACGCAGTATTTT	CAVRTRKVRTDTQYF
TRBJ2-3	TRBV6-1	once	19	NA	TGTGCCAGCAGTGAACGAAAAATCAGCGGACTTCGTTTCGGGGATACGCAGTATTTT	CASSERKISGLRFGDTQYF
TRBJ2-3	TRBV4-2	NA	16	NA	TGTGCCAGCAGCCACCACTTCGGACAGCCAGGAGATACGCAGTATTTT	CASSHHFGQPGDTQYF
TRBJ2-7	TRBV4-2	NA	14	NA	TGTGCCAGCAGCACCCGGCTGGAATCCTACGAGCAGTACTTC	CASSTRLESYEQYF
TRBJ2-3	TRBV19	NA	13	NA	TGTGCCAGTAGTATAGGTGGTCGCAATACGCAGTATTTT	CASSIGGRNTQYF
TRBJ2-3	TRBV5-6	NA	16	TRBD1	TGTGCCAGCAGCCCAAGCCGACAGGGACGAACAGATACGCAGTATTTT	CASSPSRQGRTDTQYF
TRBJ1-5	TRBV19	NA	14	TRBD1	TGTGCCAGTAGTCTACAGGGGCGGCATCAGCCCCAGCATTTT	CASSLQGRHQPQHF
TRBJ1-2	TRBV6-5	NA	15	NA	TGTGCCAGCAGTTCACCTCAGCGGGGCAGCTATGGCTACACCTTC	CASSSPQRGSYGYTF
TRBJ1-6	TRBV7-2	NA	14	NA	TGTGCCAGCAGCTCGAGGGGTGATAATTCACCCCTCCACTTT	CASSSRGDNSPLHF
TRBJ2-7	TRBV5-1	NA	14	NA	TGCGCCAGCAGCGTTTTTGGGGGCGCCTACGAGCAGTACTTC	CASSVFGGAYEQYF
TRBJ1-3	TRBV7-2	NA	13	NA	TGTGCCAGCACCAACCGGGACCGAAACACCATATATTTT	CASTNRDRNTIYF
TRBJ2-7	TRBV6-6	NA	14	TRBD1	TGTGCCAGCAGTCGAACAGGGGGCGGCTACGAGCAGTACTTC	CASSRTGGGYEQYF
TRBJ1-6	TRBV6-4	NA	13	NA	TGTGCCAGCAGTGAATCCTATAATTCACCCCTCCACTTT	CASSESYNSPLHF
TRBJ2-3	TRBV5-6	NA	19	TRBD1	TGTGCCAGCAGCTTGGTGGCAGGGGGTCTATTGGGCACCACAGATACGCAGTATTTT	CASSLVAGGLLGTTDTQYF
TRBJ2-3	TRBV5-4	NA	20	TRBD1	TGTGCCAGCTGCTGTTCCCCCCCAAAATATCCGGGACAGCCGGCGGATACGCAGTATTTT	CASCCSPPKYPGQPADTQYF
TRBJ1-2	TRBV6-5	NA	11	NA	TGTGCCAGCAGTTCGGCAGGGGGCTACACCTTC	CASSSAGGYTF
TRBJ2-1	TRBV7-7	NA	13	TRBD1	TGTGCCAGCTCTCGAGACAGGGACCGTGAGCAGTTCTTC	CASSRDRDREQFF
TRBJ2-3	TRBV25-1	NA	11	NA	TGTGCCAGCAGTCGGACAGATACGCAGTATTTT	CASSRTDTQYF
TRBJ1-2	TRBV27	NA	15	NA	TGTGCCAGCGCACCTGGGGGTGCCGGGGCTGGCGGCTACACCTTC	CASAPGGAGAGGYTF
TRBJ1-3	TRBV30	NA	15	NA	TGTGCCTGGAGTGTCGGGGGGTTCTCTGGAAACACCATATATTTT	CAWSVGGFSGNTIYF
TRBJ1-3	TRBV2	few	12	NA	TGTGCCACCCACGTAGGGGGAAACACCATATATTTT	CATHVGGNTIYF